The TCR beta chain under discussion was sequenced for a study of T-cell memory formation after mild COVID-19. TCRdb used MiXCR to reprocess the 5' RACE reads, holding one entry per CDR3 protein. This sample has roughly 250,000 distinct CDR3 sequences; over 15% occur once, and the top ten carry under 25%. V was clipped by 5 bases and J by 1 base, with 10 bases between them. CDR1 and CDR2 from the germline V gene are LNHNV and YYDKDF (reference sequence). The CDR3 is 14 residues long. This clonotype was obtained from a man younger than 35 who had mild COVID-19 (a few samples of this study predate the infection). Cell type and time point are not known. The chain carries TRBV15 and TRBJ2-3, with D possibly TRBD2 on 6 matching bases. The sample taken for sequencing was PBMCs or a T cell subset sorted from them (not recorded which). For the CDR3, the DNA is TGTGCCACCAGCTTGCGGGGCCGCACAGATACGCAGTATTTT. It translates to CATSLRGRTDTQYF.